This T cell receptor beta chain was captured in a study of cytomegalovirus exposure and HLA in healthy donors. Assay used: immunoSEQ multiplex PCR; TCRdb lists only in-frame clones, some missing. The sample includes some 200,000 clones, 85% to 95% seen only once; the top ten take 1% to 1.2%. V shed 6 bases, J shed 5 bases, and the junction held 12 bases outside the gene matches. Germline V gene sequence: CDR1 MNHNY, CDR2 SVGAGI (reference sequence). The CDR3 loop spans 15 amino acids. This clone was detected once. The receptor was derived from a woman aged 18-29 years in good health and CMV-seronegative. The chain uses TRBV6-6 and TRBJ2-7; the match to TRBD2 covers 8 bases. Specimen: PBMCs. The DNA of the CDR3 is TGTGCCAGCAGGGAATTCAGCGGGAGCGTCAACGAGCAGTACTTC. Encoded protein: CASREFSGSVNEQYF.